This T cell receptor (beta chain) was found in a study of blood T cells in healthy people across ages. Broader study findings: Underestimates were what the diversity estimates from one million T cells were considered to be. It was found that TCR beta diversity correlated strongly with the percentage of naive T cells.

This CDR3 has 15 residues. With V trimmed by 3 bases and J by 0 bases, 2 bases remained unmatched. Germline CDR1 and CDR2: DFQATT and SNEGSKA (reference sequence). A second PCR, run for about 7 to 11 cycles, used a sample-barcoded 5' primer plus a J-beta primer mix. Every sample returned 2.5 million or more CDR3-containing paired-end reads. TCRdb independently ran MiXCR on the 5' RACE reads; one entry per CDR3 protein. The sample lists 730,000 or so distinct CDR3 sequences, around 43% occurring once. A remark on this clonotype: Its antigen remains unknown. This may come from a read error, since a much larger clone is one base off.

This TCR derives from an older man in good health. This chain links TRBV20-1 with TRBJ2-6, with 7 bases identical to TRBD1. The sequenced sample was blood. The CDR3 sequence: CSASDRASGANVLTF. The CDR3 nucleotides read TGCAGTGCTAGTGACAGGGCCTCTGGGGCCAACGTCCTGACTTTC.